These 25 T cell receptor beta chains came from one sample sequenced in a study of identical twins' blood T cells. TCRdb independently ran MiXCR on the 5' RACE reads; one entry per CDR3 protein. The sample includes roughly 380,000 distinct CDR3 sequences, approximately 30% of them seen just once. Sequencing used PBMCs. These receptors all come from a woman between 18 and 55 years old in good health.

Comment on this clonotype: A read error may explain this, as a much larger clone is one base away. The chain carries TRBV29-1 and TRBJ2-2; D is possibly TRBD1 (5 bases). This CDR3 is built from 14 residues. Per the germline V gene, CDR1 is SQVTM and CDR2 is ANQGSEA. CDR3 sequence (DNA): TGCATCGTTGCATCCAGGGATAACACCGGGGAGCTGTTTTTT. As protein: CIVASRDNTGELFF.

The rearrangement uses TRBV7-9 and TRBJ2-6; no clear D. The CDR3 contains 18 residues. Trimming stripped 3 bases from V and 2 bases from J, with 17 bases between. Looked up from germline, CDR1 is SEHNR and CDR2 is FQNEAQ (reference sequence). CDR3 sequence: CASSFILGRIPGANVLTF. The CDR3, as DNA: TGTGCCAGCAGCTTTATCCTCGGTCGCATACCTGGGGCCAACGTCCTGACTTTC.

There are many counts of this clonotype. The DNA for the CDR3 is TGCAGTGCTTCAGGGAAGACCCAGTACTTC. Its translation: CSASGKTQYF. The chain couples TRBV20-1 to TRBJ2-5, with TRBD1 as a possible D gene (5 bases). The length of the CDR3 is 10 residues. Germline V gene lookup returns CDR1 DFQATT and CDR2 SNEGSKA (reference sequence). V lost 5 bases and J lost 6, with 7 bases in between.

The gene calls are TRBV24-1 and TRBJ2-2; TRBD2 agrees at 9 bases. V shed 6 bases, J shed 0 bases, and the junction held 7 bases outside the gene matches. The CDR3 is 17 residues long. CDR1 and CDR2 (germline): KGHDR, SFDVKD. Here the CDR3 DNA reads TGTGCCACCAGTTCCGCGCTAGCGGGACCGAACACCGGGGAGCTGTTTTTT. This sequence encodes CATSSALAGPNTGELFF.

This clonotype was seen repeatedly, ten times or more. CDR3 in DNA: TGTGCCAGCAGCCAGGGGACCGGGGAGCTGTTTTTT. It translates to CASSQGTGELFF. The gene calls are TRBV3-1 and TRBJ2-2; D remains unclear. In germline, CDR1 is LGHDT, CDR2 YNNKEL (reference sequence). The CDR3 has 12 amino acids. V lost 3 bases to trimming and J lost 5 bases, with 4 bases between them.

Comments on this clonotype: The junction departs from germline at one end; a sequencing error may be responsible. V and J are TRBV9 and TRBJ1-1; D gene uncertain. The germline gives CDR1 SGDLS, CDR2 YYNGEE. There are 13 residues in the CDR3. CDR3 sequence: CAGSAGLNTEAFF. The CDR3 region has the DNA TGTGCCGGCAGCGCGGGTTTGAACACTGAGGCTTTCTTT.

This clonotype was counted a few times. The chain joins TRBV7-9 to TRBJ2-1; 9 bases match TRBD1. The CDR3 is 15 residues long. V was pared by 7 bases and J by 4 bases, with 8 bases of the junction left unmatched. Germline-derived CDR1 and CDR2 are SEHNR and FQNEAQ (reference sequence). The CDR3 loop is CASIQGQGFYNEQFF. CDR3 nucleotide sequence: TGTGCCAGCATCCAAGGACAGGGGTTTTACAATGAGCAGTTCTTC.

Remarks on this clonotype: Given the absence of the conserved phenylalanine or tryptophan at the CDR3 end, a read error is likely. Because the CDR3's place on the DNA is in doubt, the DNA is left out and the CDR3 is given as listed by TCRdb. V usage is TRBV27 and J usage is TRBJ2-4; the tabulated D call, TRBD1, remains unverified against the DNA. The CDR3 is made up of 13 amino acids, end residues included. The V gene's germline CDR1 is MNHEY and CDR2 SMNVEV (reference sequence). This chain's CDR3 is CASSPSGLTYWYI.

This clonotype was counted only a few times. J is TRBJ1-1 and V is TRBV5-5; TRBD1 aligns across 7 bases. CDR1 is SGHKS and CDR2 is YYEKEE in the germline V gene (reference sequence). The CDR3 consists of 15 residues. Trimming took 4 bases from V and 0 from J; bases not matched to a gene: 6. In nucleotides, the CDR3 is TGTGCCAGCAGCGCAGAGACAGGGATGAACACTGAAGCTTTCTTT. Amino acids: CASSAETGMNTEAFF. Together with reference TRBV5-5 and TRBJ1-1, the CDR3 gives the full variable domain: DAGVTQSPTHLIKTRGQQVTLRCSPISGHKSVSWYQQVLGQGPQFIFQYYEKEERGRGNFPDRFSARQFPNYSSELNVNALLLGDSALYLCASSAETGMNTEAFFGQGTRLTVV.

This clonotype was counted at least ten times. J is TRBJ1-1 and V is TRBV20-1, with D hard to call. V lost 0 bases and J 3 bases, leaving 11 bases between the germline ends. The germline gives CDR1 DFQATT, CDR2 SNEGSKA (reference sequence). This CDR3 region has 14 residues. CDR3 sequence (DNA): TGCAGTGCTAGAGAGGCCGGCGGGGACACTGAAGCTTTCTTT. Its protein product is CSAREAGGDTEAFF.

The CDR3 coding sequence is TGTGCCAGCAGCTTAGCGGGACAGGGGGCATTTTGTAACACTGAAGCTTTCTTT. This gives the protein CASSLAGQGAFCNTEAFF. This chain uses TRBV7-9 with TRBJ1-1; 12 bases fit TRBD1. V gave up 0 bases and J gave up 2 bases; unmatched junction bases: 7. The length of the CDR3 is 18 residues. Per germline, CDR1 SEHNR and CDR2 FQNEAQ (reference sequence). The entire variable domain, with the rest obtained from reference TRBV7-9 and TRBJ1-1, is as follows: DTGVSQNPRHKITKRGQNVTFRCDPISEHNRLYWYRQTLGQGPEFLTYFQNEAQLEKSRLLSDRFSAERPKGSFSTLEIQRTEQGDSAMYLCASSLAGQGAFCNTEAFFGQGTRLTVV.

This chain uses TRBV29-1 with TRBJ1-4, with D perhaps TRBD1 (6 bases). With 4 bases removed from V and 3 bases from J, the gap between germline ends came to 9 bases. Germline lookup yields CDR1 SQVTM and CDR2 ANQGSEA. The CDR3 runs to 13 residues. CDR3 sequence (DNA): TGCAGCGTTGCGGGACATCCTAATGAAAAACTGTTTTTT. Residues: CSVAGHPNEKLFF.

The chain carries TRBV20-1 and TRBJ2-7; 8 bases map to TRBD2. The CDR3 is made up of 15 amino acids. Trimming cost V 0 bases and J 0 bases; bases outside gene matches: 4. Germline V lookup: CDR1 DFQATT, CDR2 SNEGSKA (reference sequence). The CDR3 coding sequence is TGCAGTGCTAGAGATCCCAGCGGGAGCTCCTACGAGCAGTACTTC. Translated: CSARDPSGSSYEQYF.

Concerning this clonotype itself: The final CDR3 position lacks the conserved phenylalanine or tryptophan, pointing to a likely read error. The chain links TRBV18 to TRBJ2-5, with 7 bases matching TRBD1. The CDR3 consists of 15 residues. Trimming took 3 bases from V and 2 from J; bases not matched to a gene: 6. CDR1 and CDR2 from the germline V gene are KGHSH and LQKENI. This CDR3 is CASSPNLGQQETQYL. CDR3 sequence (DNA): TGTGCCAGCTCACCTAACCTGGGACAGCAAGAGACCCAGTACTTA.

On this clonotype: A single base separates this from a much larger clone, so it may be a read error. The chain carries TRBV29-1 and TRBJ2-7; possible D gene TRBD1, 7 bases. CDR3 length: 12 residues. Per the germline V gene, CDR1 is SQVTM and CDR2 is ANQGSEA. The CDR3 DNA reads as TGCAACGTCAGCAGGGGGGATCACGAGCAGTACTTC. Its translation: CNVSRGDHEQYF.

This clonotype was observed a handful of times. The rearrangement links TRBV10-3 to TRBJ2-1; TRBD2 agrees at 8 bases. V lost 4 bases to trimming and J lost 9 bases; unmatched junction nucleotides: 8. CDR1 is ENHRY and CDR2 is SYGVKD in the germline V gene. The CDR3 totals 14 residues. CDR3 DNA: TGTGCCATCAGTGGGGGTCCACGGGGGGGTGAGCAGTTCTTC. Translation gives CAISGGPRGGEQFF.

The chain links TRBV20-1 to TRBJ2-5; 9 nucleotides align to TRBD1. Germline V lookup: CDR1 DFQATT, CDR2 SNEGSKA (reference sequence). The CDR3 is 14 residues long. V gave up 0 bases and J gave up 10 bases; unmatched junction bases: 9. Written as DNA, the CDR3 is TGCAGTGCTAGAGAGGTTATGGGACAGGGCCTCCAGTACTTC. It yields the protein CSAREVMGQGLQYF.

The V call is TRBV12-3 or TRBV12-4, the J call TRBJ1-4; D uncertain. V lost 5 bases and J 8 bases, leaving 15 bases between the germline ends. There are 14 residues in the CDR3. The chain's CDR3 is CASSRLLYLEKLFF. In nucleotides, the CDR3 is TGTGCCAGCAGTCGCCTCCTATATTTGGAAAAACTGTTTTTT.

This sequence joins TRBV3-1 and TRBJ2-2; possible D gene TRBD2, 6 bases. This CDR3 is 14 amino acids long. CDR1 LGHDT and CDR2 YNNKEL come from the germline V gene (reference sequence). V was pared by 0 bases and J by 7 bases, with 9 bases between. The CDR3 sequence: CASSQDAGIGELFF. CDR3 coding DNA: TGTGCCAGCAGCCAAGATGCGGGGATCGGGGAGCTGTTTTTT.

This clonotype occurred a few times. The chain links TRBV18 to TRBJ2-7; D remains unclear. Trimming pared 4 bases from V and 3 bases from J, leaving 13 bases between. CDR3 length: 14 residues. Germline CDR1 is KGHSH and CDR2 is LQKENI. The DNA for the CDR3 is TGTGCCAGCTCACGGGGTCTCGAGTTCTACGAGCAGTACTTC. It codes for CASSRGLEFYEQYF.

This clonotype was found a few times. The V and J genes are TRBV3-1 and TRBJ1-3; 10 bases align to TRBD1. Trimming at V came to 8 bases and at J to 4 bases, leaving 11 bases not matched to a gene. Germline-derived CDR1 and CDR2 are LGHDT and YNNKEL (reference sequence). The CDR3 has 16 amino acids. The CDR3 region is CASARDRGYLGNTIYF. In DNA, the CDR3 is TGTGCCAGCGCCCGGGACAGGGGATACCTGGGAAACACCATATATTTT.

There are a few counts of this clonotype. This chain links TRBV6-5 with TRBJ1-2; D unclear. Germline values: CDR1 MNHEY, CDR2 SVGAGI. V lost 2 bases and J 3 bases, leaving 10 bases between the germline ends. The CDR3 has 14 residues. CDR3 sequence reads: CASSYALGDYGYTF. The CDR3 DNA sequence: TGTGCCAGCAGTTACGCCCTCGGGGACTATGGCTACACCTTC.

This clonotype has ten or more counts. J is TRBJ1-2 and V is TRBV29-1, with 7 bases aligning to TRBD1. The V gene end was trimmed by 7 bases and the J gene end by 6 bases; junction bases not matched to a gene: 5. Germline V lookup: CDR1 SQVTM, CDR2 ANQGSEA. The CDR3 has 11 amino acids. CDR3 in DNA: TGCAGCGGAATTCAGGGGGATGGCTACACCTTC. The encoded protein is CSGIQGDGYTF.

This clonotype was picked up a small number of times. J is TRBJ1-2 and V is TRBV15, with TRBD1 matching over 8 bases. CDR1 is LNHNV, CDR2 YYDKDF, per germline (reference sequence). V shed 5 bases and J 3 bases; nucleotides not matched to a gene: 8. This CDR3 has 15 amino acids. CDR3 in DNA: TGTGCCACCAGCGCTCAACAGGGGGGGTACTATGGCTACACCTTC. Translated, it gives CATSAQQGGYYGYTF.

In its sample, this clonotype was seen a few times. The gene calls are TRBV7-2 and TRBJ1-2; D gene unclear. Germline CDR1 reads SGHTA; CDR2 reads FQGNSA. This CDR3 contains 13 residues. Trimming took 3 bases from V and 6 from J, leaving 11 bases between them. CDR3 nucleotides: TGTGCCAGCAGCTTCTCCATCAGGAATGGCTACACCTTC. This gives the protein CASSFSIRNGYTF.